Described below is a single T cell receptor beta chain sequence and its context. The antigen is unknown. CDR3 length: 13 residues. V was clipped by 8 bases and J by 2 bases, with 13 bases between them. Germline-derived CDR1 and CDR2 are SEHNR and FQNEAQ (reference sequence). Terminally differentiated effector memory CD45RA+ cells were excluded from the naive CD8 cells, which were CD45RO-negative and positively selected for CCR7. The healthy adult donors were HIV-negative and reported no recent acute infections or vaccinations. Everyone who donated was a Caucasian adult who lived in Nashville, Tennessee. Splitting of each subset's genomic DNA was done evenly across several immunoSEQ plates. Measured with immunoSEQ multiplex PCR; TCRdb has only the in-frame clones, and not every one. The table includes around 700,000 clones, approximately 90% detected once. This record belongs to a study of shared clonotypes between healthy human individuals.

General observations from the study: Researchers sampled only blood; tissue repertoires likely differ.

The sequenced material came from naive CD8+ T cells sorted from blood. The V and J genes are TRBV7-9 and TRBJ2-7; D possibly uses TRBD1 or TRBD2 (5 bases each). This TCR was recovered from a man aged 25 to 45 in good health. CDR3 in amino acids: CASDRDRTYEQYF. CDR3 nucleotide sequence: TGTGCCAGCGATCGGGACCGGACCTACGAGCAGTACTTC.